The rows below give T cell receptor beta chains drawn from one sample of a study of CD8 T cells in ankylosing spondylitis. TCRdb reanalysed the 5' RACE reads using MiXCR and keeps one entry per CDR3 protein. This sample has approximately 300,000 distinct CDR3 sequences, with around 21% found just once. Input material: blood, either unsorted or a sorted T cell fraction (not recorded which). These receptors were taken from a female donor with ankylosing spondylitis or in good health (not recorded which). CDR3s include the opening cysteine and the closing phenylalanine or tryptophan. Fields, in order: clone size, D gene, V gene, J gene, CDR3 protein, CDR3 DNA. D genes are given only for firm matches. Some rows have no size entry. The others give once, few or many, or a class for an expanded clone.

clone size: -; D gene: -; V gene: TRBV12-3/TRBV12-4; J gene: TRBJ1-2; CDR3 protein: CASSLGDVGYTF; CDR3 DNA: TGTGCCAGCAGTTTAGGAGACGTCGGCTACACCTTC
clone size: -; D gene: TRBD2; V gene: TRBV20-1; J gene: TRBJ2-1; CDR3 protein: CSARGLAVLTHNNEQFF; CDR3 DNA: TGCAGTGCTAGGGGACTAGCGGTACTTACCCACAACAATGAGCAGTTCTTC
clone size: -; D gene: -; V gene: TRBV20-1; J gene: TRBJ2-5; CDR3 protein: CSARVGATVETQYF; CDR3 DNA: TGCAGTGCTAGAGTTGGGGCAACGGTAGAGACCCAGTACTTC
clone size: few; D gene: -; V gene: TRBV12-3/TRBV12-4; J gene: TRBJ2-3; CDR3 protein: CASKVVQSADTQYF; CDR3 DNA: TGTGCCAGCAAAGTCGTCCAGAGCGCAGATACGCAGTATTTT
clone size: few; D gene: -; V gene: TRBV6-1; J gene: TRBJ1-5; CDR3 protein: CASSKVNNQPQHF; CDR3 DNA: TGTGCCAGCAGCAAAGTTAACAATCAGCCCCAGCATTTT
clone size: many; D gene: -; V gene: TRBV4-3; J gene: TRBJ2-1; CDR3 protein: CASSQDPTGTDNEQFF; CDR3 DNA: TGCGCCAGCAGCCAAGATCCGACCGGGACCGACAATGAGCAGTTCTTC
clone size: few; D gene: -; V gene: TRBV29-1; J gene: TRBJ2-1; CDR3 protein: CSVDPGTSISYNEQFF; CDR3 DNA: TGCAGCGTTGACCCCGGGACTTCCATCTCCTACAATGAGCAGTTCTTC
clone size: few; D gene: TRBD1; V gene: TRBV12-3/TRBV12-4; J gene: TRBJ1-5; CDR3 protein: CASSLGRGPIPQPQHF; CDR3 DNA: TGTGCCAGCAGTTTAGGCAGGGGGCCTATCCCTCAGCCCCAGCATTTT
clone size: few; D gene: -; V gene: TRBV30; J gene: TRBJ2-5; CDR3 protein: CAWLGGAGVYF; CDR3 DNA: TGTGCCTGGTTGGGGGGGGCAGGGGTGTACTTC
clone size: -; D gene: TRBD2; V gene: TRBV12-3/TRBV12-4; J gene: TRBJ2-1; CDR3 protein: CASSGRLAGNEQFF; CDR3 DNA: TGTGCCAGCAGTGGGAGACTAGCGGGCAATGAGCAGTTCTTC
clone size: few; D gene: TRBD2; V gene: TRBV20-1; J gene: TRBJ2-1; CDR3 protein: CSAGVWGGSDGEQFF; CDR3 DNA: TGCAGTGCTGGGGTTTGGGGCGGGAGCGACGGTGAGCAGTTCTTC
clone size: -; D gene: -; V gene: TRBV7-3; J gene: TRBJ2-3; CDR3 protein: CAISFYSGSSTDTQYF; CDR3 DNA: TGTGCCATCAGCTTCTATAGCGGCTCTAGCACAGATACGCAGTATTTT
clone size: few; D gene: -; V gene: TRBV20-1; J gene: TRBJ2-1; CDR3 protein: CSAIRLARGNEQFF; CDR3 DNA: TGCAGTGCTATCCGACTTGCCCGTGGGAATGAGCAGTTCTTC
clone size: many; D gene: -; V gene: TRBV4-3; J gene: TRBJ1-1; CDR3 protein: CASSQGGPTEAFF; CDR3 DNA: TGCGCCAGCAGCCAAGGAGGGCCCACTGAAGCTTTCTTT
clone size: -; D gene: TRBD2; V gene: TRBV29-1; J gene: TRBJ2-7; CDR3 protein: CSVGGGGPYEQYF; CDR3 DNA: TGCAGCGTTGGGGGGGGAGGGCCCTACGAGCAGTACTTC
clone size: few; D gene: TRBD1; V gene: TRBV7-2; J gene: TRBJ1-1; CDR3 protein: CASSSSGTGDTEAFF; CDR3 DNA: TGTGCCAGCAGCTCTTCCGGGACAGGGGACACTGAAGCTTTCTTT
clone size: -; D gene: TRBD1; V gene: TRBV20-1; J gene: TRBJ2-3; CDR3 protein: CSARPGQGTDTQYF; CDR3 DNA: TGCAGTGCTAGACCGGGACAGGGAACAGATACGCAGTATTTT
clone size: few; D gene: -; V gene: TRBV7-2; J gene: TRBJ2-3; CDR3 protein: CASSFRGNTDTQYF; CDR3 DNA: TGTGCCAGCAGCTTTCGAGGGAACACCGATACGCAGTATTTT
clone size: few; D gene: -; V gene: TRBV20-1; J gene: TRBJ2-3; CDR3 protein: CSARDRLNTDTQYF; CDR3 DNA: TGCAGTGCCCGAGACAGGCTTAACACAGATACGCAGTATTTT
clone size: many; D gene: -; V gene: TRBV12-3/TRBV12-4; J gene: TRBJ2-5; CDR3 protein: CASSFGDSGRETQYF; CDR3 DNA: TGTGCCAGCAGTTTTGGAGATTCGGGTCGGGAGACCCAGTACTTC
clone size: -; D gene: -; V gene: TRBV5-6; J gene: TRBJ1-2; CDR3 protein: CASSPKTVAGYTF; CDR3 DNA: TGTGCCAGCAGCCCCAAGACGGTGGCTGGCTACACCTTC
clone size: few; D gene: -; V gene: TRBV6-5; J gene: TRBJ1-2; CDR3 protein: CASSYQVIIYGYTF; CDR3 DNA: TGTGCCAGCAGTTACCAGGTCATCATATATGGCTACACCTTC
clone size: -; D gene: -; V gene: TRBV12-3/TRBV12-4; J gene: TRBJ2-7; CDR3 protein: CASSLGARRDYEQYF; CDR3 DNA: TGTGCCAGCAGTTTAGGGGCCCGCAGGGATTACGAGCAGTACTTC
clone size: once; D gene: -; V gene: TRBV15; J gene: TRBJ2-1; CDR3 protein: CATSRGRMRSYNEQFF; CDR3 DNA: TGTGCCACCAGCAGAGGTCGGATGAGATCCTACAATGAGCAGTTCTTC
clone size: few; D gene: -; V gene: TRBV12-3/TRBV12-4; J gene: TRBJ1-1; CDR3 protein: CASSSQGQWDTEAFF; CDR3 DNA: TGTGCCAGCAGTTCACAGGGTCAGTGGGACACTGAAGCTTTCTTT
clone size: few; D gene: -; V gene: TRBV12-3/TRBV12-4; J gene: TRBJ2-2; CDR3 protein: CASSFPRPGLLTGELFF; CDR3 DNA: TGTGCCAGCAGTTTTCCCCGACCGGGACTTCTCACCGGGGAGCTGTTTTTT
clone size: few; D gene: -; V gene: TRBV6-2/TRBV6-3; J gene: TRBJ2-5; CDR3 protein: CAASQMFGQETQYF; CDR3 DNA: TGTGCCGCATCACAGATGTTTGGGCAAGAGACCCAGTACTTC
clone size: -; D gene: -; V gene: TRBV20-1; J gene: TRBJ2-1; CDR3 protein: CSARALRDGPRNEQFF; CDR3 DNA: TGCAGTGCTAGAGCCCTGCGGGACGGACCCCGTAATGAGCAGTTCTTC
clone size: -; D gene: -; V gene: TRBV7-2; J gene: TRBJ1-5; CDR3 protein: CASSPGLQPQHF; CDR3 DNA: TGTGCCAGCAGCCCAGGGTTGCAGCCCCAGCATTTT
clone size: many; D gene: TRBD1; V gene: TRBV20-1; J gene: TRBJ2-7; CDR3 protein: CSARTGASSYEQYF; CDR3 DNA: TGCAGTGCTAGAACAGGGGCTTCTTCCTACGAGCAGTACTTC
clone size: -; D gene: TRBD2; V gene: TRBV4-2; J gene: TRBJ2-2; CDR3 protein: CASSLGVERENTGELFF; CDR3 DNA: TGTGCCAGCAGCCTTGGTGTAGAGCGGGAGAACACCGGGGAGCTGTTTTTT
clone size: -; D gene: TRBD2; V gene: TRBV3-1; J gene: TRBJ2-1; CDR3 protein: CASSHPSGTTSYNEQFF; CDR3 DNA: TGTGCCAGCAGCCACCCATCCGGGACTACCTCCTACAATGAGCAGTTCTTC
clone size: -; D gene: TRBD2; V gene: TRBV7-2; J gene: TRBJ2-3; CDR3 protein: CASSRDAGGGTDTQYF; CDR3 DNA: TGTGCCAGCAGCCGGGACGCGGGAGGAGGGACAGATACGCAGTATTTT
clone size: many; D gene: -; V gene: TRBV29-1; J gene: TRBJ2-5; CDR3 protein: CSVGSSGIETQYF; CDR3 DNA: TGCAGCGTTGGTAGTAGCGGTATCGAGACCCAGTACTTC
clone size: few; D gene: TRBD2; V gene: TRBV7-2; J gene: TRBJ2-7; CDR3 protein: CASSLGDAGGRAVEQYF; CDR3 DNA: TGTGCCAGCAGCTTAGGGGACGCCGGCGGGAGGGCCGTCGAGCAGTACTTC
clone size: -; D gene: -; V gene: TRBV20-1; J gene: TRBJ2-2; CDR3 protein: CSGGQTNTGELFF; CDR3 DNA: TGCAGTGGCGGACAAACAAACACCGGGGAGCTGTTTTTT
clone size: few; D gene: -; V gene: TRBV7-2; J gene: TRBJ2-5; CDR3 protein: CASSLYPPLQETQYF; CDR3 DNA: TGTGCCAGCAGCTTATATCCCCCCTTACAAGAGACCCAGTACTTC
clone size: few; D gene: -; V gene: TRBV6-5; J gene: TRBJ2-7; CDR3 protein: CASGSGYEQYF; CDR3 DNA: TGTGCCAGCGGAAGCGGGTACGAGCAGTACTTC
clone size: -; D gene: -; V gene: TRBV3-1; J gene: TRBJ2-7; CDR3 protein: CASSQVSDGAYEQYF; CDR3 DNA: TGTGCCAGCAGCCAAGTTAGTGACGGAGCCTACGAGCAGTACTTC
clone size: many; D gene: TRBD2; V gene: TRBV7-9; J gene: TRBJ2-1; CDR3 protein: CASSWQQTSGSYNEQFF; CDR3 DNA: TGTGCCAGCAGCTGGCAACAGACTAGCGGGAGCTACAATGAGCAGTTCTTC
clone size: few; D gene: -; V gene: TRBV20-1; J gene: TRBJ2-2; CDR3 protein: CSALRGTGELFF; CDR3 DNA: TGCAGTGCCCTAAGAGGCACCGGGGAGCTGTTTTTT
clone size: -; D gene: -; V gene: TRBV29-1; J gene: TRBJ2-6; CDR3 protein: CSVRASGANVLTF; CDR3 DNA: TGCAGCGTTAGGGCCTCTGGGGCCAACGTCCTGACTTTC
clone size: few; D gene: TRBD2; V gene: TRBV7-2; J gene: TRBJ2-1; CDR3 protein: CASRRTSGSYNEQFF; CDR3 DNA: TGTGCCAGCAGACGGACTAGCGGCTCCTACAATGAGCAGTTCTTC
clone size: few; D gene: TRBD1; V gene: TRBV10-3; J gene: TRBJ1-4; CDR3 protein: CAISEGQGLEKLFF; CDR3 DNA: TGTGCCATCAGTGAGGGACAGGGGTTGGAAAAACTGTTTTTT
clone size: -; D gene: -; V gene: TRBV29-1; J gene: TRBJ2-3; CDR3 protein: CSVLGTPGDTQYF; CDR3 DNA: TGCAGCGTCCTCGGGACTCCCGGGGATACGCAGTATTTT
clone size: once; D gene: -; V gene: TRBV6-2/TRBV6-3; J gene: TRBJ2-2; CDR3 protein: CASRGLGELFF; CDR3 DNA: TGTGCCAGCAGGGGCTTGGGGGAGCTGTTTTTT
clone size: few; D gene: -; V gene: TRBV5-1; J gene: TRBJ2-1; CDR3 protein: CASSLIPLQNNEQFF; CDR3 DNA: TGCGCCAGCAGCTTGATCCCACTTCAAAATAATGAGCAGTTCTTC
clone size: -; D gene: -; V gene: TRBV11-3; J gene: TRBJ2-7; CDR3 protein: CASSLGRGGEQYF; CDR3 DNA: TGTGCCAGCAGCTTAGGCAGGGGGGGCGAGCAGTACTTC
clone size: few; D gene: TRBD1; V gene: TRBV27; J gene: TRBJ1-1; CDR3 protein: CASRVAGTGGGWTEAFF; CDR3 DNA: TGTGCCAGCAGAGTGGCCGGGACAGGGGGCGGTTGGACTGAAGCTTTCTTT
clone size: few; D gene: TRBD1; V gene: TRBV4-2; J gene: TRBJ2-7; CDR3 protein: CASSPQGEGTYEQYF; CDR3 DNA: TGTGCCAGCAGCCCCCAGGGGGAAGGGACATACGAGCAGTACTTC
clone size: few; D gene: TRBD2; V gene: TRBV6-1; J gene: TRBJ2-1; CDR3 protein: CASRATSGSYEQFF; CDR3 DNA: TGTGCCAGCAGGGCGACTAGCGGGAGTTATGAGCAGTTCTTC
clone size: -; D gene: TRBD1; V gene: TRBV13; J gene: TRBJ2-5; CDR3 protein: CASSLGDRQETQYF; CDR3 DNA: TGTGCCAGCAGCTTAGGGGACAGGCAAGAGACCCAGTACTTC
clone size: -; D gene: TRBD2; V gene: TRBV30; J gene: TRBJ2-1; CDR3 protein: CAWSPPGTRSHNEQFF; CDR3 DNA: TGTGCCTGGAGCCCCCCCGGGACTAGGAGCCACAATGAGCAGTTCTTC
clone size: -; D gene: TRBD2; V gene: TRBV4-1; J gene: TRBJ2-1; CDR3 protein: CASSLFGGAYNEQFF; CDR3 DNA: TGCGCCAGCAGCCTTTTCGGGGGGGCCTACAATGAGCAGTTCTTC
clone size: few; D gene: TRBD2; V gene: TRBV20-1; J gene: TRBJ2-7; CDR3 protein: CSARNRRRLANSYEQYF; CDR3 DNA: TGCAGTGCTAGGAATCGAAGGAGACTAGCGAACTCCTACGAGCAGTACTTC
clone size: -; D gene: TRBD1; V gene: TRBV30; J gene: TRBJ1-3; CDR3 protein: CAWSPGQVTGNTIYF; CDR3 DNA: TGTGCCTGGAGTCCGGGACAGGTCACTGGAAACACCATATATTTT
clone size: -; D gene: -; V gene: TRBV6-4; J gene: TRBJ1-1; CDR3 protein: CASAGSRLNTEAFF; CDR3 DNA: TGTGCCAGCGCCGGGTCGCGGCTGAACACTGAAGCTTTCTTT
clone size: few; D gene: TRBD2; V gene: TRBV6-5; J gene: TRBJ2-5; CDR3 protein: CASSWTSGTKRGETQYF; CDR3 DNA: TGTGCCAGCAGTTGGACTAGCGGGACTAAACGAGGAGAGACCCAGTACTTC
clone size: -; D gene: TRBD1; V gene: TRBV30; J gene: TRBJ2-1; CDR3 protein: CALRGGAYNEQFF; CDR3 DNA: TGTGCCTTGCGAGGGGGCGCCTACAATGAGCAGTTCTTC